The TCR beta chain under discussion was sequenced for a study of T cell responses to AZD1222 COVID-19 vaccine (dated by TCRdb to the early 2020s). At the level of the whole study: AZD1222 recipients with second doses at about 4 weeks or about 12 weeks were pooled, because spike-specific TCR depth and breadth did not differ between schedules. A total of more than 230 trial participants underwent TCR sequencing, of whom 200 to 220 had received two doses of AZD1222 and around 25 had received two doses of the MenACWY control vaccine. Enrollment into the trials was organized by age into subgroups of 18-55, 56-69 and 70-plus years, and those subgroups contained approximately 160, 26 and 62 TCR-sequenced participants, respectively. The paper's findings and limits, for the study overall: In the small 56-69-year group, the increase in depth fell short of significance, most likely because of low power. The vaccine-associated CD4 TCRs covered the entire spike protein, and the dominant responses fell in regions 160-218 and 743-854. Because no day 14 peak-response samples were available, the repertoires could be characterized only after the peak T cell response. After two AZD1222 doses, both the breadth and the depth of spike-specific TCRs were significantly higher than at day 0 and than in MenACWY recipients. Conclusions about previously exposed vaccinees were limited because only 6 or 7 AZD1222 recipients were SARS-CoV-2 seropositive at baseline. Reportedly, almost half of the unique spike-specific TCRs recognized epitopes lying outside the regions that are mutated in the B.1.351 and B.1.1.7 variants. Most participants were white British and females outnumbered males, and the authors suggested that clonal diversity may have been underestimated.

From a lookup of the germline V gene, CDR1 and CDR2 are SGHVS and FQNEAQ. V is cut by 11 bases and J by 9 bases, and the space between the germline ends is 22 bases. The CDR3 goes from the cysteine to the phenylalanine over 13 residues. The only DNA kept is the CDR3, 39 bases in frame from the first base. The CDR3 regions of human TCRbeta chains were analyzed by immunosequencing. On the authors' methods: Repertoire TCRs were matched against a reference library of SARS-CoV-2-specific TCRs generated with the MIRA antigen-specificity platform. Breadth meant the fraction of unique TCRs that were SARS-CoV-2-associated, whereas depth meant the fraction of total T cells that were SARS-CoV-2-associated. Using the MIRA data, each spike-specific TCR was assigned both to the spike region to which the TCR was reactive and to a CD4 or CD8 class. Log10-transformed breadth and depth values were compared by one-way ANOVA with Sidak's multiple comparisons tests. This is the immuneACCESS table as TCRdb keeps it, with only in-frame sequences that have V and J called. A part of the clones is gone; compared with another copy, unresolved V genes explain less than half, and the rest is unexplained. For V, J and clone size, that table is used; D and trimming come from the DNA. This sample lists roughly 140,000 clones; just over 90% were detected once. The ten largest make up approximately 5.3% of the sample.

The time point tag for this specimen amounts to: baseline before first vaccination. The vaccinee samples were drawn from two UK trials, COV001 and COV002, one of which was a single-blind randomized controlled phase 2/3 trial testing AZD1222 (ChAdOx1 nCoV-19) in healthy adults. Trial participant PBMC samples were collected at day 0 and day 28 after the second dose for TCRbeta chain sequencing. Notes on this clone: Its binding antigen is unknown. No quality values exist for individual bases; no much larger clone is one base distant.

The sequence was collected from an adult in good health. The rearranged segments are TRBV7-8 and TRBJ1-1; the D segment could be TRBD1, given 5 matching bases. The specimen was peripheral blood, collected on day 0 of AZD1222 vaccination. The CDR3 corresponds to CAGSKGTQGQAFF. The bases are TGTGCCGGATCCAAAGGAACTCAGGGACAAGCTTTCTTT.